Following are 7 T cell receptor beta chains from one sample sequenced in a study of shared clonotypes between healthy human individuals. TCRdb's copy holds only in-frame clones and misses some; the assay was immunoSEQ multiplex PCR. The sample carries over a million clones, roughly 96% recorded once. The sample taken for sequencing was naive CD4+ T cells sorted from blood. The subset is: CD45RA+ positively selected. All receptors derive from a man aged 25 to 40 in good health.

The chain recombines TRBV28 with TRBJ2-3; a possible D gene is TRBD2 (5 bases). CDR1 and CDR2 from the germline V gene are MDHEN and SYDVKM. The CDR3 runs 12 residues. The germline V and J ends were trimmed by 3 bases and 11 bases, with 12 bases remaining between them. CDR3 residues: CASSLRSGRQYF. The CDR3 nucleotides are TGTGCCAGCAGTTTGAGGTCTGGGAGGCAGTATTTT.

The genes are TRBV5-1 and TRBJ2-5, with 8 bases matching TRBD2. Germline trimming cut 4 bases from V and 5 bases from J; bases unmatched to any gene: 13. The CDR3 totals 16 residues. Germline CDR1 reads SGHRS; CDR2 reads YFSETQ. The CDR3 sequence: CASSRAGGGPEETQYF. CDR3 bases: TGCGCCAGCAGCCGGGCGGGGGGAGGGCCAGAGGAGACCCAGTACTTC.

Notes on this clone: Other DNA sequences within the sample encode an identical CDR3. CDR3 in amino acids: CASSPGTANTEAFF. The CDR3, as DNA: TGCGCCAGCAGCCCCGGGACTGCGAACACTGAAGCTTTCTTT. V is TRBV5-1 and J is TRBJ1-1; a possible D gene is TRBD1 (5 bases). The V and J ends lost 4 bases and 1 base respectively, with 11 bases between them. CDR3 length equals 14 residues. Germline assignment: CDR1 SGHRS and CDR2 YFSETQ.

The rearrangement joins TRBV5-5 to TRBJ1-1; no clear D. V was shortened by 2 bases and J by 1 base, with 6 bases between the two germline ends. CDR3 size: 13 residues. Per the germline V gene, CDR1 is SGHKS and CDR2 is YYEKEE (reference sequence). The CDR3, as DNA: TGTGCCAGCAGCTTCCACACGAACACTGAAGCTTTCTTT. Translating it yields CASSFHTNTEAFF.

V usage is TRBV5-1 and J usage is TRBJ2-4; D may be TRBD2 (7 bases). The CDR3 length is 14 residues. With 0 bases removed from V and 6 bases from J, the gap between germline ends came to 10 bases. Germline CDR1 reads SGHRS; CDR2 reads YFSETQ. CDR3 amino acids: CASSLAGGANIQYF. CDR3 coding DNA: TGCGCCAGCAGCTTGGCGGGGGGCGCAAACATTCAGTACTTC.

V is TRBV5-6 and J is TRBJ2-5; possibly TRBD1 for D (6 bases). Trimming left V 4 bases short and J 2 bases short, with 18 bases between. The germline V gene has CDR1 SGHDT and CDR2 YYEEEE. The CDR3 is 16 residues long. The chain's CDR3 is CASSATKTGFQETQYF. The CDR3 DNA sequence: TGTGCCAGCAGCGCAACCAAGACAGGTTTTCAAGAGACCCAGTACTTC.

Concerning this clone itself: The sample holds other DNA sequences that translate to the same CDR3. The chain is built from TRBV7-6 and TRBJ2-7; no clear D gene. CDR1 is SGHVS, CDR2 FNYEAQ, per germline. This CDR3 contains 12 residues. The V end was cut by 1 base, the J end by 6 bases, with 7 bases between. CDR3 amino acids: CASSLGPGEQYF. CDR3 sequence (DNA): TGTGCCAGCAGCTTAGGCCCTGGCGAGCAGTACTTC.